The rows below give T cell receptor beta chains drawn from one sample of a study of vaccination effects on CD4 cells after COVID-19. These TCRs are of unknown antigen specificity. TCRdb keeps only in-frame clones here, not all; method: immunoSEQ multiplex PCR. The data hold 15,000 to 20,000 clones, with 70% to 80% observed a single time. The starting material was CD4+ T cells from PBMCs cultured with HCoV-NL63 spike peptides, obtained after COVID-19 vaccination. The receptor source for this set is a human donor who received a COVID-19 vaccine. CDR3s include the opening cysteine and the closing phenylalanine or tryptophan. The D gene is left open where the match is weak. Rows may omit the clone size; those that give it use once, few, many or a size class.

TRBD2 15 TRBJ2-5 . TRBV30 CAWSVWRGFQETQYF TGTGCCTGGAGTGTGTGGCGGGGGTTCCAAGAGACCCAGTACTTC
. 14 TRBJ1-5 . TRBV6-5 CASSYSYSNQPQHF TGTGCCAGCAGTTACAGTTATAGCAATCAGCCCCAGCATTTT
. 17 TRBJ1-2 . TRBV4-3 CASSQEVVIQANYGYTF TGCGCCAGCAGCCAAGAGGTTGTCATTCAAGCTAACTATGGCTACACCTTC
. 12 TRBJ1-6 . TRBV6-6 CASSLVNSPLHF TGTGCCAGCAGTCTTGTTAATTCACCCCTCCACTTT
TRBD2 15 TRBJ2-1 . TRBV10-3 CATAAGGPSYNEQFF TGTGCCACGGCGGCGGGAGGGCCGTCCTACAATGAGCAGTTCTTC
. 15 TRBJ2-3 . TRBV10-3 CAITSGGGGTDTQYF TGTGCCATCACCTCAGGGGGGGGAGGCACAGATACGCAGTATTTT
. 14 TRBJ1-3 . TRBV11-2 CASSGGFSGNTIYF TGTGCCAGCAGCGGAGGCTTCTCTGGAAACACCATATATTTT
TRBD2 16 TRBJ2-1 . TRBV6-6 CASTRRTSGSRGEQFF TGTGCCAGCACCCGGAGAACTAGCGGGTCTAGAGGTGAGCAGTTCTTC
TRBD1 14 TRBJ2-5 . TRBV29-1 CSVFDREGGETQYF TGCAGCGTCTTTGACAGGGAAGGGGGAGAGACCCAGTACTTC
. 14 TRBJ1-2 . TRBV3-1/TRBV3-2 CASSPGGGAYGYTF TGTGCCAGCAGTCCGGGGGGAGGGGCCTATGGCTACACCTTC
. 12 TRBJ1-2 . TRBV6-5 CASSSQARGYTF TGTGCCAGCAGTTCACAGGCTAGAGGCTACACCTTC
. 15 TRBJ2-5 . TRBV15 CATSRDPGAEETQYF TGTGCCACCAGCAGAGATCCAGGGGCGGAAGAGACCCAGTACTTC
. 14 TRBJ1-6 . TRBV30 CAWSRDPYNSPLHF TGTGCCTGGAGTAGGGACCCTTATAATTCACCCCTCCACTTT
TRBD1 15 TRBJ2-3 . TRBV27 CASSLSTGATDTQYF TGTGCCAGCAGTTTATCGACAGGGGCAACAGATACGCAGTATTTT
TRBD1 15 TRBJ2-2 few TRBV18 CASSPGQGDTGELFF TGTGCCAGCTCACCGGGACAGGGGGACACCGGGGAGCTGTTTTTT
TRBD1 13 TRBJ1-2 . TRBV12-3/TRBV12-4 CASTRGLFYGYTF TGTGCCAGCACCAGGGGGCTCTTCTATGGCTACACCTTC
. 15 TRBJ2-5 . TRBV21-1 CASSKEGGWQETQYF TGTGCCAGCAGCAAAGAAGGAGGGTGGCAAGAGACCCAGTACTTC
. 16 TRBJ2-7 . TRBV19 CASSIPRQGGTYEQYF TGTGCCAGTAGTATCCCTCGACAGGGAGGAACTTACGAGCAGTACTTC
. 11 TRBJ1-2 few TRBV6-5 CASNREYLYTF TGTGCCAGCAACAGGGAGTATCTCTACACCTTC
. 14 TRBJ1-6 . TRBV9 CASSGAGRNSPLHF TGTGCCAGCAGCGGGGCGGGTAGAAATTCACCCCTCCACTTT
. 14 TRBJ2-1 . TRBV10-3 CAISETGSYNEQFF TGTGCCATCAGTGAAACGGGCTCCTACAATGAGCAGTTCTTC
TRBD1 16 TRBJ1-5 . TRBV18 CASSLNTGGSDQPQHF TGTGCCAGCTCACTCAACACAGGGGGCTCGGATCAGCCCCAGCATTTT
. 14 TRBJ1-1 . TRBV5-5 CASSGGGRSTEAFF TGTGCCAGCAGTGGGGGGGGGCGGAGCACTGAAGCTTTCTTT
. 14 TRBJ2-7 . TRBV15 CATSKQGGSYEQYF TGTGCCACCAGCAAGCAGGGGGGCTCCTACGAGCAGTACTTC